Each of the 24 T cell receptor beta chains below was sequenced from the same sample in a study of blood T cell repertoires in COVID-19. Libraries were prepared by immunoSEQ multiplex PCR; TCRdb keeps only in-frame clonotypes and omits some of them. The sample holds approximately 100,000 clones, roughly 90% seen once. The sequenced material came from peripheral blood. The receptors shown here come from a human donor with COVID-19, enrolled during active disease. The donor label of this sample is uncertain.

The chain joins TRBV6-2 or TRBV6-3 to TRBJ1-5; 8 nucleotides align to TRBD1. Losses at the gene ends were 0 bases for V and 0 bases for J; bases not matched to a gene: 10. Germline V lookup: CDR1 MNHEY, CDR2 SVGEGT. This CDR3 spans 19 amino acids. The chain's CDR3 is CASSYSSGRGLRSNQPQHF. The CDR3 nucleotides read TGTGCCAGCAGTTACTCTTCTGGCAGGGGGCTTCGTAGCAATCAGCCCCAGCATTTT.

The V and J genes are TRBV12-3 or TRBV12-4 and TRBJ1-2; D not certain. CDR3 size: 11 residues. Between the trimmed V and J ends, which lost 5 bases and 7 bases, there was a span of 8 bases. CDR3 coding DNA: TGTGCCAGCAGTCGCGTTGGTGGCTACACCTTC. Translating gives CASSRVGGYTF.

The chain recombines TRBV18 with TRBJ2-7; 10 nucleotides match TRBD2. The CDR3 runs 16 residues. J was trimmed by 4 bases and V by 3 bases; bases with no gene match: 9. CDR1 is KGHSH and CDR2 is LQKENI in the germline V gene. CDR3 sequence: CASSPPSGGAAYEQYF. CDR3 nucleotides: TGTGCCAGCTCACCCCCGAGCGGGGGGGCCGCTTACGAGCAGTACTTC. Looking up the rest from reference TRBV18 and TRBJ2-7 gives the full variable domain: NAGVMQNPRHLVRRRGQEARLRCSPMKGHSHVYWYRQLPEEGLKFMVYLQKENIIDESGMPKERFSAEFPKEGPSILRIQQVVRGDSAAYFCASSPPSGGAAYEQYFGPGTRLTVT.

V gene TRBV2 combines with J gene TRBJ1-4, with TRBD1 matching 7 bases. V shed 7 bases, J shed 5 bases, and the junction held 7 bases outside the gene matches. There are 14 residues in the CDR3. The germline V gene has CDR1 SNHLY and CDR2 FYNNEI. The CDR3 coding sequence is TGTGCCAGCACCCAGGACAGGTCGAATGAAAAACTGTTTTTT. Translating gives CASTQDRSNEKLFF.

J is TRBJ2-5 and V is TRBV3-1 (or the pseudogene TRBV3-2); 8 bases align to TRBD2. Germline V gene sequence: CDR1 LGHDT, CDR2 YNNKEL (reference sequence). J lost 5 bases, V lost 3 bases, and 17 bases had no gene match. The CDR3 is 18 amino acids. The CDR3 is CASSQGSSSAGVSETQYF. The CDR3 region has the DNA TGTGCCAGCAGCCAGGGTTCCTCATCAGCGGGGGTTAGCGAGACCCAGTACTTC.

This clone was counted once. CDR3 in amino acids: CASSGTGTGDTEAFF. CDR3 DNA: TGTGCCAGCAGCGGAACCGGGACAGGGGACACTGAAGCTTTCTTT. This chain links TRBV7-8 with TRBJ1-1; 10 bases match TRBD1. CDR1 is SGHVS and CDR2 is FQNEAQ in the germline V gene. J was trimmed by 3 bases and V by 5 bases; bases with no gene match: 6. This CDR3 region has 15 residues.

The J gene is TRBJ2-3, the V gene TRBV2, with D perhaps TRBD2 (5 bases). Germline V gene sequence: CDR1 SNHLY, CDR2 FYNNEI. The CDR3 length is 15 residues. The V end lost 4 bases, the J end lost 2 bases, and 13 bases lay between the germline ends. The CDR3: CASSGGPLNTDTQYF. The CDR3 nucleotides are TGTGCCAGCAGTGGAGGGCCTCTGAACACAGATACGCAGTATTTT.

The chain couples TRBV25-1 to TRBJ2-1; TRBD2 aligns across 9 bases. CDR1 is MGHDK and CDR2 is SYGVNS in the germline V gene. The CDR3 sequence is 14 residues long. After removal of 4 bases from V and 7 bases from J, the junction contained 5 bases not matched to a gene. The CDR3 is CASSAPGLANEQFF. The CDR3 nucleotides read TGTGCCAGCAGTGCCCCGGGACTAGCAAATGAGCAGTTCTTC.

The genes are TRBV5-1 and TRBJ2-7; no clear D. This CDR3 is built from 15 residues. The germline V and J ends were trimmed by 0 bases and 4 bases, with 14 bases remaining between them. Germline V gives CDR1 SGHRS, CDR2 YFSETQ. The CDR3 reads CASSLGQEGNYEQYF. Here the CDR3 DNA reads TGCGCCAGCAGCTTGGGCCAGGAAGGTAATTACGAGCAGTACTTC.

The CDR3 DNA sequence: TGTGCCAGCAGTTGGGACAGAAGGGTAGAGACCCAGTACTTC. Translation gives CASSWDRRVETQYF. This rearrangement joins TRBV6-5 to TRBJ2-5; 7 nucleotides align to TRBD1. This CDR3 is built from 14 residues. V lost 4 bases to trimming and J lost 4 bases; unmatched junction nucleotides: 6. Germline CDR1 reads MNHEY; CDR2 reads SVGAGI.

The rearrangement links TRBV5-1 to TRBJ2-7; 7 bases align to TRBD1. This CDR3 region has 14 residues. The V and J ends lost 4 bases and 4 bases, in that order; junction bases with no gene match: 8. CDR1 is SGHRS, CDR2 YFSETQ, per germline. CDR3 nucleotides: TGCGCCAGCAGCCCCCGGGACAGTCTTTACGAGCAGTACTTC. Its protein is CASSPRDSLYEQYF.

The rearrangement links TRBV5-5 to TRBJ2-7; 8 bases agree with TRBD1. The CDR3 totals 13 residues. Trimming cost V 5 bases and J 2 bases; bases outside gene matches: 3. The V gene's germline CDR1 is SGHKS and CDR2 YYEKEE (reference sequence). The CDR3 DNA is TGTGCCAGCAGGACAGGGGTAACCTACGAGCAGTACTTC. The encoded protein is CASRTGVTYEQYF.

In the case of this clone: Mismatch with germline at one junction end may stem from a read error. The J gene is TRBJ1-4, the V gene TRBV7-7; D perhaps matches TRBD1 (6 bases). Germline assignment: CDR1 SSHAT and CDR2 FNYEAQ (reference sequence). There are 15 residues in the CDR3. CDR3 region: CASSRTASTNEKLFF. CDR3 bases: TGTGCTAGCAGCCGGACAGCCTCAACTAATGAAAAACTGTTTTTT.

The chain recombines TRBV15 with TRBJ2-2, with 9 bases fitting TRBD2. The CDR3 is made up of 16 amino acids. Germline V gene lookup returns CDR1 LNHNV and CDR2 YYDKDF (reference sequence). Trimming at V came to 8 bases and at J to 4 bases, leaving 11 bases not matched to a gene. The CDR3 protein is CATRAGGGLFTGELFF. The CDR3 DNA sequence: TGTGCCACCCGGGCGGGGGGGGGCCTTTTCACCGGGGAGCTGTTTTTT.

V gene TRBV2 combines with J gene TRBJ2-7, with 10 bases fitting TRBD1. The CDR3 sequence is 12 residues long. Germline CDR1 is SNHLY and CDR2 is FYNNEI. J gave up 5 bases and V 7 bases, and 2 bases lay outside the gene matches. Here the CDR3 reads CASTGTGDEQYF. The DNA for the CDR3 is TGTGCCAGCACCGGGACAGGGGACGAGCAGTACTTC.

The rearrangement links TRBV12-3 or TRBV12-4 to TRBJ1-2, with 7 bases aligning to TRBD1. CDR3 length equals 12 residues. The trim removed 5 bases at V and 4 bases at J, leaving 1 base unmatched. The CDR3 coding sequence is TGTGCCAGCAGTCCAGGGGGCTATGGCTACACCTTC. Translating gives CASSPGGYGYTF.

CDR3 sequence reads: CASRLPPGLYTDTQYF. CDR3 coding DNA: TGTGCAAGTCGCTTACCTCCGGGACTATACACAGATACGCAGTATTTT. This chain joins TRBV12-2 and TRBJ2-3; the table gives TRBD2 as D, unverified against the DNA. TRBV12-2 is shown as a pseudogene. This CDR3 spans 16 amino acids.

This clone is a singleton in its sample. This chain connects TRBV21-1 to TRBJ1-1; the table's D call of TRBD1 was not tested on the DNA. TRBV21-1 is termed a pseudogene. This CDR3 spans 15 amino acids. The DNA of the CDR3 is TGTGCCAGCAGCACTGGGGACAGGGGAGGCGCTGAAGCTTTCTTT. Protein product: CASSTGDRGGAEAFF.

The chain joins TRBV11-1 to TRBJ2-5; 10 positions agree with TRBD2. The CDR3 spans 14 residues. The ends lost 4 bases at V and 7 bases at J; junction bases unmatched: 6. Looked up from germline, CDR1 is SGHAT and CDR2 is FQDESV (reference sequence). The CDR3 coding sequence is TGTGCCAGCAGCTCTTCGGGACTAGCGTTGACCCAGTACTTC. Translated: CASSSSGLALTQYF.

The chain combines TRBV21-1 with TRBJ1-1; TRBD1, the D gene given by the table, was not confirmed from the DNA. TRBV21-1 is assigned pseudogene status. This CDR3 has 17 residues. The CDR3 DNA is TGTGCCAGCAGCAACCGACAGGGACGGTGTGGAGACACTGAAGCTTTCTTT. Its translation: CASSNRQGRCGDTEAFF.

The CDR3 spells CASSPQGGSAGGTDTQYF. CDR3 nucleotides: TGTGCCAGCTCACCTCAGGGTGGGTCGGCAGGGGGAACAGATACGCAGTATTTT. The gene calls are TRBV18 and TRBJ2-3, with 7 bases lining up with TRBD1. Germline trimming cut 3 bases from V and 3 bases from J; bases unmatched to any gene: 15. Germline CDR1 and CDR2: KGHSH and LQKENI. The CDR3 loop spans 18 amino acids.

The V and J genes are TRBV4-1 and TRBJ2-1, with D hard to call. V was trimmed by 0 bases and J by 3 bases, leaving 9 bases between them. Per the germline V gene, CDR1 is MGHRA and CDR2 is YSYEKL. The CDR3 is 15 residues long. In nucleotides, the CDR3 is TGCGCCAGCAGCCAAGATAGCAGAGTCTACAATGAGCAGTTCTTC. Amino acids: CASSQDSRVYNEQFF.

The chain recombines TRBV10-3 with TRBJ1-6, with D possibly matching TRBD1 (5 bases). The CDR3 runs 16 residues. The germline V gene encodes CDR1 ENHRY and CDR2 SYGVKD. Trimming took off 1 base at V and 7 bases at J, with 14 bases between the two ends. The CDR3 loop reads CAISEYAGQGNSPLHF. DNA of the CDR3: TGTGCCATCAGTGAGTATGCAGGGCAAGGGAATTCACCCCTCCACTTT.

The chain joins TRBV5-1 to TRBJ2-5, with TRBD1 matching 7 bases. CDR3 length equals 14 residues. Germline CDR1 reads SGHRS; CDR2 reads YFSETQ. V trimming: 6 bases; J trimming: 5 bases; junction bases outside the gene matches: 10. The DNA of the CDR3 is TGCGCCAGCACCGTGACAGGGTCTGGGGAGACCCAGTACTTC. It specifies CASTVTGSGETQYF.